The 29 T cell receptor beta chains below all came from one sample that was sequenced in a study of CD8+ T cells in alopecia areata. The sample's treatment: oral pan-JAK inhibitor, 5-10 mg twice daily. Extracted from the samples, RNA was reverse transcribed into cDNA to serve as the sequencing template. The table came from immunoSEQ multiplex PCR; TCRdb's copy has only in-frame clones and leaves some out. The sample comprises about 150,000 clones, roughly 52% of which are singletons, and more than 15% rests with the top ten. The sample in question was CD8+ T cells sorted from blood, obtained at week 4, from a patient treated with tofacitinib. These receptors were obtained from a human donor with alopecia areata.

V is TRBV5-1 and J is TRBJ2-7; 10 nucleotides agree with TRBD1. This CDR3 is 15 amino acids long. The germline V gene encodes CDR1 SGHRS and CDR2 YFSETQ. Unmatched junction bases numbered 3, after V lost 3 bases and J lost 0 bases. CDR3 in DNA: TGCGCCAGCAGCTCGGGACAGGGGAGCTCCTACGAGCAGTACTTC. Translated, it gives CASSSGQGSSYEQYF.

The rearrangement joins TRBV7-8 to TRBJ2-1; D may be TRBD1 or TRBD2 (5 bases each). Trimming removed 1 base from V and 8 bases from J, with 12 bases in between. This CDR3 comprises 14 residues. Per the germline V gene, CDR1 is SGHVS and CDR2 is FQNEAQ. The CDR3 region is CASSLGTLGDEQFF. The DNA for the CDR3 is TGTGCCAGCAGCTTAGGGACACTAGGGGATGAGCAGTTCTTC.

This chain joins TRBV15 and TRBJ1-2, with a possible D match to TRBD1 (6 bases). Germline CDR1 and CDR2: LNHNV and YYDKDF (reference sequence). The CDR3 consists of 15 residues. With 6 bases removed from V and 1 base from J, the gap between germline ends came to 15 bases. CDR3 nucleotide sequence: TGTGCCACCAGGGGGGACAACTCTCTTAACTATGGCTACACCTTC. Translating it yields CATRGDNSLNYGYTF.

The rearrangement links TRBV6-5 to TRBJ1-1, with a weak D call TRBD1 (5 bases). From germline, CDR1 is MNHEY and CDR2 SVGAGI. V gave up 1 base and J gave up 1 base, with 7 bases separating them. CDR3 size: 14 residues. CDR3 sequence: CASSYWQGNTEAFF. The CDR3 bases are TGTGCCAGCAGTTACTGGCAGGGGAACACTGAAGCTTTCTTT.

This chain links TRBV5-1 with TRBJ2-3, with 7 bases lining up with TRBD1. This CDR3 spans 13 amino acids. Unmatched junction bases numbered 5, after V lost 7 bases and J lost 3 bases. The germline gives CDR1 SGHRS, CDR2 YFSETQ. The CDR3 is CASQGDGTDTQYF. The CDR3 DNA reads TGCGCCAGCCAGGGGGACGGGACAGATACGCAGTATTTT.

V usage is TRBV29-1 and J usage is TRBJ1-1, with 9 bases identical to TRBD1. CDR1 is SQVTM, CDR2 ANQGSEA, per germline. The length of the CDR3 is 14 residues. V gave up 3 bases and J gave up 7 bases; unmatched junction bases: 9. CDR3 DNA sequence: TGCAGCGTTGACGGGGACAGGGTAAGCGGTGAAGCTTTCTTT. Its protein product is CSVDGDRVSGEAFF. Complete variable domain (other parts from reference TRBV29-1 and TRBJ1-1): SAVISQKPSRDICQRGTSLTIQCQVDSQVTMMFWYRQQPGQSLTLIATANQGSEATYESGFVIDKFPISRPNLTFSTLTVSNMSPEDSSIYLCSVDGDRVSGEAFFGQGTRLTVV.

This clone appeared a single time. In DNA form, the CDR3 reads TGCGCCAGCAGCCCTCCAGGTATCAGGGCTCGGGGCACTGAAGCTTTCTTT. Encoded protein: CASSPPGIRARGTEAFF. The chain is built from TRBV5-1 and TRBJ1-1; tentatively, D is TRBD1 (5 bases). The length of the CDR3 is 17 residues. CDR1 is SGHRS, CDR2 YFSETQ, per germline. Trimming cost V 4 bases and J 4 bases, with 23 bases left between them.

The rearrangement joins TRBV6-5 to TRBJ2-3; weak D call: TRBD1 (6 bases). Germline CDR1 is MNHEY and CDR2 is SVGAGI. The CDR3 contains 16 residues. V dropped 0 bases and J dropped 0 bases, with 10 bases sitting between them. The CDR3 DNA reads TGTGCCAGCAGTTACTCTCAGGGGTTCAGCACAGATACGCAGTATTTT. This translates into CASSYSQGFSTDTQYF.

The CDR3 DNA is TGTGCCAGCAGTGAATGGGGCAGGGGAGATCAGCCCCAGCATTTT. It encodes CASSEWGRGDQPQHF. V is TRBV2 and J is TRBJ1-5; D is perhaps TRBD1 (6 bases). Between the trimmed V and J ends, which lost 2 bases and 5 bases, there was a span of 13 bases. This CDR3 has 15 amino acids. The V gene's germline CDR1 is SNHLY and CDR2 FYNNEI.

The rearrangement joins TRBV7-2 to TRBJ2-5; D may correspond to TRBD1 or TRBD2 (5 bases each). The CDR3 loop spans 16 amino acids. CDR1 and CDR2 from the germline V gene are SGHTA and FQGNSA. V lost 3 bases, J lost 4 bases, and 18 bases lay in between. The CDR3 DNA reads as TGTGCCAGCAGCTTGGGGGTTCGGGTCGTGCTAGAGACCCAGTACTTC. This gives the protein CASSLGVRVVLETQYF. Full variable domain (outside the CDR3, taken from reference TRBV7-2 and TRBJ2-5): GAGVSQSPSNKVTEKGKDVELRCDPISGHTALYWYRQSLGQGLEFLIYFQGNSAPDKSGLPSDRFSAERTGGSVSTLTIQRTQQEDSAVYLCASSLGVRVVLETQYFGPGTRLLVL.

The chain has TRBV14 and TRBJ1-2, with D perhaps matching TRBD1 (5 bases). Between the trimmed V and J ends, which lost 0 bases and 3 bases, there was a span of 14 bases. The CDR3 contains 16 residues. Germline values: CDR1 SGHDN, CDR2 FVKESK. CDR3 DNA: TGTGCCAGCAGCCAAGACCCCAGGGACCAAGACTATGGCTACACCTTC. Residues: CASSQDPRDQDYGYTF.

The CDR3 sequence: CASSYSGTPGEKLFF. DNA of the CDR3: TGTGCCAGCAGTTACTCCGGGACTCCTGGAGAAAAACTGTTTTTT. The chain combines TRBV6-6 with TRBJ1-4; TRBD1 is a possible D gene (5 bases). Per the germline V gene, CDR1 is MNHNY and CDR2 is SVGAGI (reference sequence). The CDR3 is made up of 15 amino acids. V was pared by 0 bases and J by 8 bases, with 13 bases between.

This rearrangement joins TRBV10-3 to TRBJ1-5; the match to TRBD1 covers 9 bases. V was pared by 10 bases and J by 6 bases, with 4 bases of the junction left unmatched. The CDR3 extends over 12 amino acids. Germline values: CDR1 ENHRY, CDR2 SYGVKD. The CDR3 sequence is CATGQGIQPQHF. CDR3 DNA sequence: TGTGCCACCGGACAGGGGATTCAGCCCCAGCATTTT.

Comments on this clone: Other DNA sequences in the sample encode the same CDR3. The chain combines TRBV15 with TRBJ2-1; no clear D. Germline V gene sequence: CDR1 LNHNV, CDR2 YYDKDF (reference sequence). This CDR3 contains 12 residues. The V gene lost 0 bases and the J gene lost 3 bases, with 0 bases spanning the gap. CDR3 in amino acids: CATSRDYNEQFF. CDR3 DNA sequence: TGTGCCACCAGCAGAGACTACAATGAGCAGTTCTTC.

This clone was detected a few times. V gene TRBV19 combines with J gene TRBJ1-2; D unclear. CDR1 LNHDA and CDR2 SQIVND come from the germline V gene (reference sequence). CDR3 size: 12 residues. V lost 7 bases to trimming and J lost 2 bases, with 8 bases between them. The CDR3 here is CASTSGNYGYTF. Written as DNA, the CDR3 is TGTGCCAGTACGTCCGGGAACTATGGCTACACCTTC.

The rearrangement joins TRBV27 to TRBJ2-7; 7 bases agree with TRBD2. The CDR3 covers 14 residues. V dropped 7 bases and J dropped 2; count of bases not matched to a gene: 8. CDR1 is MNHEY and CDR2 is SMNVEV in the germline V gene (reference sequence). The CDR3 here is CASMAAGPTYEQYF. The CDR3 nucleotides read TGTGCCAGCATGGCAGCGGGACCGACCTACGAGCAGTACTTC.

The chain combines TRBV27 with TRBJ1-2; D remains unclear. The germline CDR1 and CDR2 sequences are MNHEY and SMNVEV (reference sequence). The germline V and J ends were trimmed by 2 bases and 2 bases, with 9 bases remaining between them. This CDR3 has 14 residues. CDR3 residues: CASSLTVANYGYTF. The CDR3 coding sequence is TGTGCCAGCAGTTTAACGGTAGCCAACTATGGCTACACCTTC.

The CDR3 DNA reads TGCAGCGTTGAAAGTGGACAGGGGCGTAACTATGGCTACACCTTC. This sequence encodes CSVESGQGRNYGYTF. This rearrangement joins TRBV29-1 to TRBJ1-2, with TRBD1 identical over 9 bases. This CDR3 region has 15 residues. The V gene's germline CDR1 is SQVTM and CDR2 ANQGSEA. V lost 2 bases, J lost 1 base, and 5 bases stayed unmatched.

This clone has more than one count but fewer than ten. J is TRBJ2-4 and V is TRBV7-9; D remains ambiguous. Looked up from germline, CDR1 is SEHNR and CDR2 is FQNEAQ (reference sequence). V gave up 1 base and J gave up 7 bases, with 14 bases separating them. The CDR3 spans 15 residues. CDR3 in DNA: TGTGCCAGCAGCTTAGGTGGTGATGGAACCAACATTCAGTACTTC. Translation gives CASSLGGDGTNIQYF.

The chain recombines TRBV4-1 with TRBJ2-7; no clear D gene. CDR1 and CDR2 (germline): MGHRA, YSYEKL. Trimming took off 0 bases at V and 2 bases at J, with 11 bases between the two ends. This CDR3 contains 15 residues. The CDR3 region has the DNA TGCGCCAGCAGCCAAGAGACGGAACCAACCTACGAGCAGTACTTC. Its translation: CASSQETEPTYEQYF.

The J gene is TRBJ1-6, the V gene TRBV23-1; D is perhaps TRBD1 (5 bases). TRBV23-1 is reported as an ORF; its role is uncertain. The length of the CDR3 is 16 residues. V was cut by 3 bases and J by 0 bases, with 9 bases left in between. In DNA, the CDR3 is TGCGCCAGCAGTCACCAGACAGTCTCCTATAATTCACCCCTCCACTTT. This gives the protein CASSHQTVSYNSPLHF.

This clone was detected only a few times. V is TRBV29-1 and J is TRBJ2-5; a possible D gene is TRBD1 (5 bases). The length of the CDR3 is 11 residues. Germline CDR1 reads SQVTM; CDR2 reads ANQGSEA. The germline V and J ends were trimmed by 4 bases and 2 bases, with 5 bases remaining between them. CDR3 nucleotides: TGCAGCGTTGGACAGCAAGAGACCCAGTACTTC. Its translation is CSVGQQETQYF.

This clone was observed a few times. The rearrangement joins TRBV27 to TRBJ1-2; weak D call: TRBD1 (5 bases). The V end was cut by 6 bases, the J end by 6 bases, with 14 bases between. This CDR3 spans 13 amino acids. Germline V CDR1 and CDR2: MNHEY, SMNVEV (reference sequence). In DNA, the CDR3 is TGTGCCAGCAGCGCACTTAGGGGTGATGGCTACACCTTC. This sequence encodes CASSALRGDGYTF.

V and J are TRBV27 and TRBJ1-2; tentative D call: TRBD1 (6 bases). V shed 6 bases and J shed 6 bases, with 11 bases lying between them. Germline CDR1 is MNHEY and CDR2 is SMNVEV (reference sequence). This CDR3 is built from 12 residues. The CDR3 sequence is CASSVRGNGYTF. In nucleotides, the CDR3 is TGTGCCAGCAGCGTCAGGGGAAATGGCTACACCTTC.

The chain carries TRBV7-9 and TRBJ2-5, with TRBD1 as a possible D gene (6 bases). Germline CDR1 and CDR2: SEHNR and FQNEAQ (reference sequence). This CDR3 is 14 amino acids long. V lost 5 bases and J 3 bases, leaving 13 bases between the germline ends. The chain's CDR3 is CASSTVTGKETQYF. The CDR3 coding sequence is TGTGCCAGCAGCACCGTGACAGGAAAAGAGACCCAGTACTTC.

The chain is built from TRBV29-1 and TRBJ1-1; 7 bases align to TRBD1. V shed 5 bases, J shed 3 bases, and the junction held 9 bases outside the gene matches. This CDR3 comprises 14 residues. CDR1 SQVTM and CDR2 ANQGSEA come from the germline V gene. The CDR3 sequence is CSVRLTGSDTEAFF. The DNA for the CDR3 is TGCAGCGTTCGTCTGACAGGGTCGGACACTGAAGCTTTCTTT.

The chain links TRBV4-1 to TRBJ2-7; perhaps TRBD1 as D (6 bases). Germline CDR1 is MGHRA and CDR2 is YSYEKL. This CDR3 region has 16 residues. Trimming stripped 2 bases from V and 4 bases from J, with 18 bases between. The CDR3 DNA reads TGCGCCAGCAGCCAATCCCGGGACATAGCCTTTTACGAGCAGTACTTC. It specifies CASSQSRDIAFYEQYF.

The chain combines TRBV29-1 with TRBJ1-5; 10 bases match TRBD1. CDR1 and CDR2 (germline): SQVTM, ANQGSEA. Trimming took 6 bases from V and 5 from J; bases not matched to a gene: 7. This CDR3 has 14 amino acids. This chain's CDR3 is CSVQTGTGDQPQHF. CDR3 nucleotides: TGCAGCGTCCAAACTGGGACAGGGGATCAGCCCCAGCATTTT.

This clone was detected only once. The rearrangement links TRBV9 to TRBJ2-7; D is unclear. The CDR3 is made up of 13 amino acids. Trimming stripped 0 bases from V and 3 bases from J, with 7 bases between. Germline V CDR1 and CDR2: SGDLS, YYNGEE. CDR3 amino acids: CASSVDTDYEQYF. Written as DNA, the CDR3 is TGTGCCAGCAGCGTAGACACAGACTACGAGCAGTACTTC.